A selection of T cell receptor beta chains follows, all from one sample in a study of spatial heterogeneity in lung cancer. TCRdb called the 5' RACE reads again in MiXCR, with one record for every CDR3 protein. Of thousands of distinct CDR3 sequences in the sample, around 3% are singletons; the top ten hold 20% to 25%. This specimen was lung tumor tissue, taken at surgery. These receptors were collected from a male donor with early-stage non-small cell lung cancer. The CDR3 runs from the conserved cysteine through the conserved F or W. The D gene is left open where the match is weak. Clone size is stated in some rows and not others, as once, few, many or a class when expanded.

many TRBJ1-1 TRBV30 NA CAWSVFGTEAFF TGTGCCTGGAGTGTTTTTGGCACTGAAGCTTTCTTT
medium-sized TRBJ2-5 TRBV5-4 TRBD1 CASSLLYQGQGARETQYF TGTGCCAGCAGCTTGCTCTACCAGGGACAGGGGGCACGGGAGACCCAGTACTTC
many TRBJ2-1 TRBV27 NA CASSLGGPVYNEQFF TGTGCCAGCAGTTTAGGGGGGCCTGTCTACAATGAGCAGTTCTTC
NA TRBJ1-2 TRBV14 NA CASSRLGQSRYGYTF TGTGCCAGCAGTCGCCTTGGACAGAGCCGTTATGGCTACACCTTC
few TRBJ1-2 TRBV2 NA CASSGGSAYGYTF TGTGCCAGCAGTGGGGGGTCAGCTTATGGCTACACCTTC
medium-sized TRBJ2-2 TRBV29-1 TRBD2 CSVETTSGTSGELFF TGCAGCGTTGAAACAACTAGCGGGACGTCCGGGGAGCTGTTTTTT
NA TRBJ2-7 TRBV20-1 TRBD2 CSAKGLAGDPPDEQYF TGCAGTGCTAAGGGACTAGCGGGAGACCCTCCGGACGAGCAGTACTTC
many TRBJ2-5 TRBV27 TRBD2 CASSPYAGEETQYF TGTGCCAGCAGCCCTTATGCGGGGGAAGAGACCCAGTACTTC
many TRBJ2-3 TRBV6-6 TRBD2 CASRDTSGSPDTQYF TGTGCCAGCAGGGATACTAGCGGGAGCCCAGATACGCAGTATTTT
few TRBJ2-7 TRBV30 TRBD1 CAWSVAGGWDEQYF TGTGCCTGGAGTGTGGCAGGGGGTTGGGACGAGCAGTACTTC
NA TRBJ1-1 TRBV30 NA CAWSVGDLNTEAFF TGTGCCTGGAGTGTCGGGGATCTTAACACTGAAGCTTTCTTT
many TRBJ1-2 TRBV12-3/TRBV12-4 NA CASSYRTVDGYTF TGTGCCAGCAGCTACCGGACAGTTGATGGCTACACCTTC
large TRBJ2-1 TRBV2 NA CASRVDSGSYNEQFF TGTGCCAGCAGGGTCGACTCGGGCTCCTACAATGAGCAGTTCTTC
many TRBJ2-7 TRBV5-1 NA CASSLSARAVDEQYF TGCGCCAGCAGCTTGTCGGCCCGAGCGGTCGACGAGCAGTACTTC
many TRBJ1-1 TRBV24-1 NA CATSDFGTEAFF TGTGCCACCAGTGATTTTGGTACTGAAGCTTTCTTT
many TRBJ2-1 TRBV20-1 NA CSADGSPFDEQFF TGCAGTGCCGATGGTAGTCCCTTCGATGAGCAGTTCTTC
NA TRBJ1-2 TRBV28 NA CATGQCNYGYTF TGTGCCACCGGACAGTGCAACTATGGCTACACCTTC
many TRBJ2-1 TRBV9 NA CASSPSDGLSYNEQFF TGTGCCAGCAGCCCCTCGGACGGCCTCTCCTACAATGAGCAGTTCTTC
many TRBJ2-3 TRBV29-1 NA CSVEDSVPLGDTQYF TGCAGCGTTGAAGATAGCGTCCCCTTGGGAGATACGCAGTATTTT
many TRBJ2-6 TRBV24-1 TRBD1 CATSGPTGIRGANVLTF TGTGCCACCAGTGGTCCGACAGGGATAAGGGGGGCCAACGTCCTGACTTTC
many TRBJ2-7 TRBV5-1 TRBD2 CASSSSGSYDEQYF TGCGCCAGCAGCTCTAGCGGGAGTTACGACGAGCAGTACTTC
many TRBJ2-1 TRBV4-1 TRBD1 CASSQDPADRGPWNEQFF TGCGCCAGCAGCCAAGATCCGGCGGACAGGGGACCTTGGAATGAGCAGTTCTTC
NA TRBJ1-5 TRBV4-2 NA CASSLDDGEDQPQHF TGTGCCAGCAGCCTCGACGACGGGGAGGATCAGCCCCAGCATTTT
many TRBJ2-5 TRBV12-3/TRBV12-4 TRBD1 CASSLTGGSQETQYF TGTGCCAGCAGTTTAACAGGGGGGAGTCAAGAGACCCAGTACTTC
medium-sized TRBJ1-3 TRBV7-9 TRBD1 CASRDPGTGTGNTIYF TGTGCCAGCAGAGATCCCGGGACAGGGACTGGAAACACCATATATTTT
many TRBJ1-3 TRBV6-5 NA CASSSAFVSSGNTIYF TGTGCCAGCAGTTCAGCTTTTGTCTCCTCTGGAAACACCATATATTTT
medium-sized TRBJ1-1 TRBV12-3/TRBV12-4 NA CASTLGYRMNTEAFF TGTGCCAGCACTCTGGGGTACAGGATGAACACTGAAGCTTTCTTT
medium-sized TRBJ2-7 TRBV20-1 TRBD2 CSATSGRTLGEQYF TGCAGTGCGACCAGCGGGAGGACACTGGGCGAGCAGTACTTC
many TRBJ2-7 TRBV12-3/TRBV12-4 TRBD2 CASSFKNAREGSYEQYF TGTGCCAGCAGTTTTAAGAATGCCCGGGAGGGAAGCTACGAGCAGTACTTC
many TRBJ2-3 TRBV20-1 TRBD2 CSALGAGGSTDTQYF TGCAGTGCTCTAGGTGCGGGAGGGAGCACAGATACGCAGTATTTT
medium-sized TRBJ1-2 TRBV2 NA CASSEDDYRIYGYTF TGTGCCAGCAGTGAAGACGATTACCGTATCTATGGCTACACCTTC
many TRBJ2-7 TRBV6-1 NA CASSGQQSTVSSGEQYF TGTGCCAGCAGTGGACAACAGTCCACAGTTAGTTCGGGGGAGCAGTACTTC
many TRBJ2-4 TRBV27 NA CASSLWAGTKNIQYF TGTGCCAGCAGTTTATGGGCGGGGACGAAAAACATTCAGTACTTC
medium-sized TRBJ2-3 TRBV12-3/TRBV12-4 TRBD1 CASSPGQVITDTQYF TGTGCCAGCAGTCCGGGACAGGTTATTACAGATACGCAGTATTTT
few TRBJ2-5 TRBV20-1 NA CSAMGGGETQYF TGCAGTGCTATGGGGGGCGGGGAGACCCAGTACTTC
many TRBJ2-5 TRBV24-1 NA CATSDSHQETQYF TGTGCCACCAGTGATTCGCATCAAGAGACCCAGTACTTC
medium-sized TRBJ1-1 TRBV20-1 NA CSARQIEAFF TGCAGTGCTAGACAGATTGAAGCTTTCTTT